The source of this TCR beta chain is a study of identical twins (dated by TCRdb to 2016 to 2017). Broadly, across the study: To test whether fetal clonotypes persist, the study used deep sequencing on TCR alpha and beta repertoires from monozygotic twins, unrelated adults of various ages, and cord blood. Replicate twin experiments were performed at different times using different library preparation protocols to rule out contamination.

In this sample, this clonotype turned up a few times. Its antigen is unknown. Base-call qualities are not available, and no considerably larger clone is one nucleotide away. CDR1 SQVTM and CDR2 ANQGSEA were looked up in the germline V gene. The cysteine opens and the phenylalanine closes a CDR3 of 13 amino acids. Of the read, only the CDR3 DNA is kept; its 39 bases are in frame from base 1. V is pared back by 4 bases and J by 4 bases, with 10 bases lying between the germline termini. The library relied on 5' RACE. Sequenced using an Illumina HiSeq 2000. A universal primer binding site was introduced by template switching, and a unique molecular identifier was present in the final cDNA, enabling accurate counting of TCR cDNA molecules. Specific primers in the conserved constant-segment region were used to synthesize first-strand cDNA for TCR alpha and beta chains. To control for contamination, every cDNA library carried two barcodes: a SMART-Mk sample barcode plus Illumina barcodes. Two successive PCR steps introduced TruSeq adapter sequences along with Illumina sample barcodes. The TCR alpha and beta cDNA libraries were sequenced on the Illumina HiSeq platform using custom primers. The paper's processing steps were these. Unique molecular identifiers were extracted from raw reads with MiGEC, and CDR3 positions were determined with MiXCR. Recombination models were inferred per individual with the repgenHMM and IGoR tools using an EM algorithm. Shared clonotypes were analyzed with the tcR package in R, and sharing was normalized by the product of cloneset sizes. Out-of-frame nonproductive sequences were analyzed to study raw recombination free of thymic and clonal selection effects. The raw public reads went through TCRdb reprocessing: fastp at Q25, MiXCR clone calling, in-frame beta chains kept. Entries are consolidated by CDR3 protein sequence, retaining the most common genes and DNA. TCRdb, not the original authors, processed these V and J calls. The sample table shows around 690,000 distinct CDR3 sequences, and around 21% are seen once. The ten biggest clones cover roughly 4% of the sample.

Study-wide findings and limitations: A weaker excess of twin sharing was found in beta out-of-frame sequences because the signal-to-noise ratio was lowered by fewer shared sequences. Conclusions relied on cross-sectional statistical analysis, since the same donors could not be followed over many years. Out-of-frame TCR alpha sharing in monozygotic twins was systematically underestimated by recombination models, whereas sharing between unrelated individuals was in agreement with the recombination models. Invariant T cells such as MAIT and iNKT could partly confound zero-insertion analyses, although diverse VJ usage argued against such confounding for most clonotypes. Fewer insertions were carried by abundant cord blood beta clonotypes, a similar but weaker trend appeared in young adult naive repertoires, and no such trend appeared in memory repertoires. Compared with coincidental sharing between unrelated individuals, an excess of low generation-probability sequences was observed among out-of-frame TCR alpha sequences shared between twins.

Every donor was a healthy Caucasian. Three pairs of female monozygotic twins, all aged roughly 18 to 29 years, were included in the twin cohort. The RNA used for TCR libraries was isolated from peripheral blood mononuclear cells. In addition, the sample was reused for a study of T cells expressing NK-cell markers. Per that second paper: Three sorted T-cell subsets (CD3+CD56+NKG2C+, CD3+CD56+NKG2C- and CD3+CD56-NKG2C+) from eight donors had their TCR beta-chain repertoires profiled. Among the eight sequenced donors, only one was HCMV-seronegative, while the other seven were HCMV-seropositive. In several experiments an anti-gammadeltaTCR antibody was added to restrict sorting to alphabetaTCR-expressing T cells. For several donors, the dominant CD3+CD56+NKG2C+ clonotypes were among the top 10 CD8+ clonotypes and accounted for about 1.0-8% of CD8+ T cells. Those dominant clonotypes were again the most abundant among CD3+CD56-NKG2C+ cells in several donors, at roughly 28.3-60.1%. Whether the expanded NKG2C-expressing T cell clones were specific for HCMV antigens was left unclear. The study sequenced eight donors, all healthy volunteers chosen at random: three men and five women. To determine HCMV serostatus, a commercial ELISA kit was used to detect HCMV-specific IgG in serum. Bulk peripheral blood T-cell repertoires were additionally sequenced from unsorted PBMC for over 5 donors. MIGEC was used to demultiplex reads and group reads by UMI, and MiTCR was used to assemble and quantify clonotypes. To exclude erroneous sequences, any TCR cDNA sequence not supported by at least two reads was discarded. Downstream repertoire analysis used the tcR package, and clonotypes were matched across fractions by CDR3 nucleotide sequence plus V segment. VDJmatch was used to annotate antigen specificity against VDJdb, with one amino acid substitution in CDR3 allowed.

The chain links TRBV29-1 with TRBJ1-4; the D gene assignment is ambiguous. The receptor comes from a woman younger than 30 in good health. The sequencing input was PBMCs. The CDR3 has the sequence CSVGSVLNEKLFF. In nucleotides, the sequence is TGCAGCGTTGGCTCTGTACTTAATGAAAAACTGTTTTTT.